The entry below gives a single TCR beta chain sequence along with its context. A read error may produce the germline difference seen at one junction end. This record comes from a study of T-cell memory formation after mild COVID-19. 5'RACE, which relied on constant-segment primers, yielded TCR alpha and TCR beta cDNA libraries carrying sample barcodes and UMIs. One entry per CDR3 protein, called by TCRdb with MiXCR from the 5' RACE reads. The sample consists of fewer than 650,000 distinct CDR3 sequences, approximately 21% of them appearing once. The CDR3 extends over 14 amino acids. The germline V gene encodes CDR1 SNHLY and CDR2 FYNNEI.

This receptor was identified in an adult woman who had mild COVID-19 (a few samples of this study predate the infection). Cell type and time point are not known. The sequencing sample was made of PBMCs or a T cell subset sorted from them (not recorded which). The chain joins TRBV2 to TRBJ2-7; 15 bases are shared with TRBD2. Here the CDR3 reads CASSEGTSGGEQYF. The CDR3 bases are TGTGCCAGCAGTGAAGGGACTAGCGGGGGGGAGCAGTACTTT.